The T cell receptor (beta chain) described here comes from a study of shared clonotypes between healthy human individuals. Naive-designated CD8 cells lacked CD45RO, were positively enriched for CCR7, and omitted terminally differentiated effector memory CD45RA+ cells. Study-wide findings and caveats: Clonotypes shared by all four sorted-subset donors had higher generation probabilities than non-shared clonotypes.

Clones were read by immunoSEQ multiplex PCR, and TCRdb kept only the in-frame ones, dropping some. The sample shows just over 2,000,000 clones, approximately 94% of them seen only once. Comment on this clone: Its antigen is not known.

The sequenced sample consisted of naive CD8+ T cells sorted from blood. The sequence derives from a man aged 18 to 30 in good health.

CDR3 DNA: TGCGCCAGCAGAATGGGACAGGGGCCCTCCTACGAGCAGTACTTC. This translates into CASRMGQGPSYEQYF. The chain is built from TRBV5-1 and TRBJ2-7; TRBD1 matches at 10 bases. The germline gives CDR1 SGHRS, CDR2 YFSETQ. The CDR3 contains 15 residues. Trimming at V came to 5 bases and at J to 0 bases, leaving 5 bases not matched to a gene. The whole variable domain, remainder taken from reference TRBV5-1 and TRBJ2-7, is KAGVTQTPRYLIKTRGQQVTLSCSPISGHRSVSWYQQTPGQGLQFLFEYFSETQRNKGNFPGRFSGRQFSNSRSEMNVSTLELGDSALYLCASRMGQGPSYEQYFGPGTRLTVT.